This T cell receptor (beta chain) was retrieved from a study of STAT5B mutations in CD4+ large granular lymphocyte leukemia. Background on the study: The CDR3 'QG' motif was associated with a particular HLA allele among healthy donors. The study, taken as a whole, reports: TRBV06-family usage was enriched in top patient clones (8/27) versus controls (2/35). Patient CD4-sorted repertoires looked more clonal than healthy CD4+ repertoires, even without putative leukemic clones.

Germline lookup yields CDR1 SEHNR and CDR2 FQNEAQ (reference sequence). This CDR3 is built from 15 residues. The V and J ends lost 5 bases and 5 bases, in that order; junction bases with no gene match: 8. As regards this clone: The target antigen is unknown.

The repertoire was sequenced with immunoSEQ multiplex PCR; TCRdb's copy has only in-frame clones and lacks some. The sample includes tens of thousands of clones, approximately 84% seen only once; the top ten take approximately 0.35%. This sequence joins TRBV7-9 and TRBJ1-1, with 10 bases matching TRBD1. This receptor was identified in a human donor in good health. What was sequenced was CD4+ T cells from blood buffy coats. CDR3 sequence: CASSAWDRGGTEAFF. CDR3 nucleotides: TGTGCCAGCAGCGCCTGGGACAGGGGTGGTACTGAAGCTTTCTTT.